This T cell receptor (beta chain) was identified in a study of cytomegalovirus exposure and HLA in healthy donors. Regarding the study as a whole: In presence/absence analyses, roughly uniform sequencing depth across donors was assumed.

With respect to this clone: Its antigen is as yet unknown.

CDR3 length: 15 amino acids. Per the germline V gene, CDR1 is LNHDA and CDR2 is SQIVND (reference sequence). V gave up 5 bases and J gave up 6 bases; unmatched junction bases: 4. The PCR was carried out with 60 Vbeta primers and 13 Jbeta primers. The assay was immunoSEQ multiplex PCR, and TCRdb's table has in-frame clones only and misses some. The repertoire holds more than 85,000 clones, with 60% to 85% as singletons. This receptor was identified in a male donor in good health and CMV-seronegative. The specimen sequenced was PBMCs. This sequence joins TRBV19 and TRBJ2-2; TRBD1 agrees at 12 bases. In nucleotides, the CDR3 is TGTGCCAGTAGTCCGGGACAGGGGGCACCCGGGGAGCTGTTTTTT. As protein: CASSPGQGAPGELFF.